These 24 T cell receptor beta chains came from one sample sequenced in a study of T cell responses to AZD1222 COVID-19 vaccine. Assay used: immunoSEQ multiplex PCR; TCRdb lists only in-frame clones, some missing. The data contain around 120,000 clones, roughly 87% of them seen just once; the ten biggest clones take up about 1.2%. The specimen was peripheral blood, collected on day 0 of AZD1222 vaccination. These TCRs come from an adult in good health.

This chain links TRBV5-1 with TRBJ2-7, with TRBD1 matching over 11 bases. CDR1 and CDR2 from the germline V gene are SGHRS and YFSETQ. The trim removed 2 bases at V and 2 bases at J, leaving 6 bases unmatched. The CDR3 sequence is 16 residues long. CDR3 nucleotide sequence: TGCGCCAGCAGCTTTCACCCGGGACAGGGGGCCTACGAGCAGTACTTC. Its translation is CASSFHPGQGAYEQYF. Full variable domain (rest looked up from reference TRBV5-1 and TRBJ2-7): KAGVTQTPRYLIKTRGQQVTLSCSPISGHRSVSWYQQTPGQGLQFLFEYFSETQRNKGNFPGRFSGRQFSNSRSEMNVSTLELGDSALYLCASSFHPGQGAYEQYFGPGTRLTVT.

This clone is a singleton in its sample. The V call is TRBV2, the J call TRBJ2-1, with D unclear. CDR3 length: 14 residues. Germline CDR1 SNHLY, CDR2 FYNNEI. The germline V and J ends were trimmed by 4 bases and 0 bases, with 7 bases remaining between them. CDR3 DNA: TGTGCCAGCAGTGTAACCAGCTCCTACAATGAGCAGTTCTTC. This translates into CASSVTSSYNEQFF.

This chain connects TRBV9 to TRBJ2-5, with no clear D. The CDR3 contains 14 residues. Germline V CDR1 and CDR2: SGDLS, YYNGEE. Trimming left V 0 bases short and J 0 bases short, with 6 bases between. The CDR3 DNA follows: TGTGCCAGCAGCGTAGACACGTACCAAGAGACCCAGTACTTC. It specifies CASSVDTYQETQYF.

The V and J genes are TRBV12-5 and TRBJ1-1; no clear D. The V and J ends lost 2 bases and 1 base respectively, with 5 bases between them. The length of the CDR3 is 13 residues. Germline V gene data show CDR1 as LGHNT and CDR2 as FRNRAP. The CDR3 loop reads CASGLPANTEAFF. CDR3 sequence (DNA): TGTGCTAGTGGTTTGCCAGCGAACACTGAAGCTTTCTTT.

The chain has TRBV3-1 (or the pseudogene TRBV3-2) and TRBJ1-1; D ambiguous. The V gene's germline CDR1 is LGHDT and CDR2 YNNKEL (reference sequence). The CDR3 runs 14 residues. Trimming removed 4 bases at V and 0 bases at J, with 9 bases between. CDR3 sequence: CASSRRTVNTEAFF. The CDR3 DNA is TGTGCCAGCAGCCGGCGGACGGTGAACACTGAAGCTTTCTTT.

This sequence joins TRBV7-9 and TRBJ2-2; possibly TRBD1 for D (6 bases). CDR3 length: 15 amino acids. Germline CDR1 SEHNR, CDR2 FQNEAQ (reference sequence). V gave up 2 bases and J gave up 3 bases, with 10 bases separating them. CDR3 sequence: CASSLIQGYTGELFF. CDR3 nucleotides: TGTGCCAGCAGCTTAATACAGGGCTACACCGGGGAGCTGTTTTTT.

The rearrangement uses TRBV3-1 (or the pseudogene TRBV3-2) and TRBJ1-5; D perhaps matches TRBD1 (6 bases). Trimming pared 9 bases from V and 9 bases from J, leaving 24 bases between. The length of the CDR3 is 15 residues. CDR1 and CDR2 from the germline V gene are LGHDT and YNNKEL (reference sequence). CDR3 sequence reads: CARGRDNIGMGPQHF. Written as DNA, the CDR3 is TGTGCCAGGGGACGGGACAACATCGGGATGGGGCCCCAGCATTTT.

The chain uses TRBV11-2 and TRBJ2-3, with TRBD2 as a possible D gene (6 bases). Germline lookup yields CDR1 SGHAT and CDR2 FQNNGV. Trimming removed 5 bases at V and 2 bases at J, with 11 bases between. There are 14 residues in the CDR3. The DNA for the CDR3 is TGTGCCAGCAGCCCGAGGCGGGACACAGATACGCAGTATTTT. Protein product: CASSPRRDTDTQYF. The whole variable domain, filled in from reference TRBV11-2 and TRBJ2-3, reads EAGVAQSPRYKIIEKRQSVAFWCNPISGHATLYWYQQILGQGPKLLIQFQNNGVVDDSQLPKDRFSAERLKGVDSTLKIQPAKLEDSAVYLCASSPRRDTDTQYFGPGTRLTVL.

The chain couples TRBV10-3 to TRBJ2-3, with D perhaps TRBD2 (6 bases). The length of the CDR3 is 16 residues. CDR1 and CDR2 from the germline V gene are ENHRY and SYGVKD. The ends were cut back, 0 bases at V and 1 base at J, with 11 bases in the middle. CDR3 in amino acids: CAISESRGGGTDTQYF. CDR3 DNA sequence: TGTGCCATCAGTGAGTCAAGGGGAGGCGGCACAGATACGCAGTATTTT.

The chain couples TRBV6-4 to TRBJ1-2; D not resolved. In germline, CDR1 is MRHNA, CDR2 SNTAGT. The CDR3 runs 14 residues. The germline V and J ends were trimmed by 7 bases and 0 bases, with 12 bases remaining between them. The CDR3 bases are TGTGCCAGCAAGATTAGTGAAACTAACTATGGCTACACCTTC. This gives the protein CASKISETNYGYTF.

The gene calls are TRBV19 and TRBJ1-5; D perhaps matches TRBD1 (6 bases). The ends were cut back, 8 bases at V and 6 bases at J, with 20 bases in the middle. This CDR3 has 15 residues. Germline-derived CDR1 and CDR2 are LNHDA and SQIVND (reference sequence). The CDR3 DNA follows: TGTGCCAGTTCCACCGACAGGCGTCTAAGTCAGCCCCAGCATTTT. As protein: CASSTDRRLSQPQHF.

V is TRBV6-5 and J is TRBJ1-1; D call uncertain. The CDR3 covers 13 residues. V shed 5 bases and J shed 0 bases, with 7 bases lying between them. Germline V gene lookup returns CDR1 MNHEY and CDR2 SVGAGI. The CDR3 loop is CASSPHMNTEAFF. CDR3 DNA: TGTGCCAGCAGTCCGCATATGAACACTGAAGCTTTCTTT.

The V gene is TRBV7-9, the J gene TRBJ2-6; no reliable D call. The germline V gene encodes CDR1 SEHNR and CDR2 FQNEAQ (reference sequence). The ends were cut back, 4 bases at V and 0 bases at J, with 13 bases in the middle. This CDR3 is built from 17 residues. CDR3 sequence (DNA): TGTGCCAGCAGCTCCCAGTGGTCGAGCTCTGGGGCCAACGTCCTGACTTTC. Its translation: CASSSQWSSSGANVLTF.

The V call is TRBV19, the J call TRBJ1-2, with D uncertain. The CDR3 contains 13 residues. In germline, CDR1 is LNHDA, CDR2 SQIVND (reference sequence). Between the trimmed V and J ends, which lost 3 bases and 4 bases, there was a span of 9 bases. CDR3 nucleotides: TGTGCCAGTAGTATTGGCAGCGTCTATGGCTACACCTTC. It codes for CASSIGSVYGYTF.

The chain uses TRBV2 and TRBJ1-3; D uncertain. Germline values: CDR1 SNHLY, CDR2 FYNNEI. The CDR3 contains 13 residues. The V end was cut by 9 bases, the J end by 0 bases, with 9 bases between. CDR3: CASFPLSGNTIYF. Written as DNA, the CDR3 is TGTGCCAGTTTTCCCCTCTCTGGAAACACCATATATTTT.

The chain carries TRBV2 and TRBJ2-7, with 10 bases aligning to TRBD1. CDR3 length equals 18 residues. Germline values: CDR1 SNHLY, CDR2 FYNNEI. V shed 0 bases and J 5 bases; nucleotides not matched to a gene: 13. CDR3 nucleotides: TGTGCCAGCAGTGAAGCGCTAAGGTTGGGACAGGGGACCCACGAGCAGTACTTC. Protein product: CASSEALRLGQGTHEQYF. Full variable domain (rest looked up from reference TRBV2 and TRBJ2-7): EPEVTQTPSHQVTQMGQEVILRCVPISNHLYFYWYRQILGQKVEFLVSFYNNEISEKSEIFDDQFSVERPDGSNFTLKIRSTKLEDSAMYFCASSEALRLGQGTHEQYFGPGTRLTVT.

CDR3 protein: CASSFGRNQNQPQHF. CDR3 sequence (DNA): TGTGCCAGCAGTTTTGGAAGGAATCAGAATCAGCCCCAGCATTTT. The chain joins TRBV6-5 to TRBJ1-5; D remains ambiguous. The length of the CDR3 is 15 residues. Trimming left V 4 bases short and J 4 bases short, with 14 bases between. Per the germline V gene, CDR1 is MNHEY and CDR2 is SVGAGI.

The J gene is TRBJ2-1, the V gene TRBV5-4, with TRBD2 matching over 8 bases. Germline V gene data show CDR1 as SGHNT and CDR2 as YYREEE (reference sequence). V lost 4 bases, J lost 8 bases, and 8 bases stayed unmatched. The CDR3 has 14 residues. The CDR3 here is CASSLTGTSDEQFF. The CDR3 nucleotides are TGTGCCAGCAGCCTAACCGGGACTAGTGATGAGCAGTTCTTC.

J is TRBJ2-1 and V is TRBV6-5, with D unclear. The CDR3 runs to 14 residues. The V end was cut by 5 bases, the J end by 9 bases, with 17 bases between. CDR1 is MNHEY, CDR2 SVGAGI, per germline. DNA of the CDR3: TGTGCCAGCAGTAATCCACTACCCGGCGGTGAGCAGTTCTTC. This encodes CASSNPLPGGEQFF.

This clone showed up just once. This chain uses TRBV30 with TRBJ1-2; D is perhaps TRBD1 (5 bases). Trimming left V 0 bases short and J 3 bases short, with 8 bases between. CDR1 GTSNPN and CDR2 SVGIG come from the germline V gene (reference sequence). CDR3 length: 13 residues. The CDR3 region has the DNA TGTGCCTGGAGTGTTAGAGGGGACTATGGCTACACCTTC. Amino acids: CAWSVRGDYGYTF. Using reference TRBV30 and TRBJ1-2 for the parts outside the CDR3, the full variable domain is SQTIHQWPATLVQPVGSPLSLECTVEGTSNPNLYWYRQAAGRGLQLLFYSVGIGQISSEVPQNLSASRPQDRQFILSSKKLLLSDSGFYLCAWSVRGDYGYTFGSGTRLTVV.

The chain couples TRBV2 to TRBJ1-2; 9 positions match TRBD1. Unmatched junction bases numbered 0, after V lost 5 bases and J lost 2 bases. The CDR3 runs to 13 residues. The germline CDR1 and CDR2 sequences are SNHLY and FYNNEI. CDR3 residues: CASSTGGNYGYTF. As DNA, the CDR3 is TGTGCCAGCAGTACAGGGGGCAACTATGGCTACACCTTC.

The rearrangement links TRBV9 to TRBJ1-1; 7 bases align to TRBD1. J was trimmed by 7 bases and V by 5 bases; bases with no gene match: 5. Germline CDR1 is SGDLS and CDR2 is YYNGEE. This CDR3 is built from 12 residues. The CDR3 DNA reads TGTGCCAGCAGTTCCGGGGACAGTGAAGCTTTCTTT. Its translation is CASSSGDSEAFF.

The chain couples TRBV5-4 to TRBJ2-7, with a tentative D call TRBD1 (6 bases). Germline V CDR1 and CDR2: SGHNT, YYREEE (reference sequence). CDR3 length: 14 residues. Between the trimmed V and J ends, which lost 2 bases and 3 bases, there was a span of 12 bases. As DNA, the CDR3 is TGTGCCAGCAGCTTTTCCAGGGGACACTACGAGCAGTACTTC. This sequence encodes CASSFSRGHYEQYF.

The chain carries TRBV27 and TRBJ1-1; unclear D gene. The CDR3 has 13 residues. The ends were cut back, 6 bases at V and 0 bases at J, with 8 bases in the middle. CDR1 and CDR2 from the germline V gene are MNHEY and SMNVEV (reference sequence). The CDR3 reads CASSMIMNTEAFF. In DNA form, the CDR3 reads TGTGCCAGCAGCATGATCATGAACACTGAAGCTTTCTTT.